This entry lists 28 T cell receptor beta chains sequenced from one sample in a study of a mutant IDH1 vaccine in newly diagnosed glioma. The assay was immunoSEQ multiplex PCR, and TCRdb's table has in-frame clones only and misses some. The data show tens of thousands of clones, with 65% seen just once and around 4.8% held by the top ten. No antigens are known for them. Time point: week 47, end of study. Vaccination used 300 ug of mutant IDH1 20-mer peptide per dose, with topical imiquimod. The sample here was peripheral blood mononuclear cells (PBMCs), taken from a glioma patient whose treatment included an IDH1 peptide vaccine. All receptors derive from a man aged 35 to 55 with glioma. Some clones in this sample may be carry-over from other donors' samples.

The chain is built from TRBV11-2 and TRBJ1-6; TRBD1 matches at 8 bases. Unmatched junction bases numbered 13, after V lost 6 bases and J lost 6 bases. CDR3 length: 17 residues. Germline CDR1 SGHAT, CDR2 FQNNGV. The CDR3 DNA reads TGTGCCAGCAGAAAATTACTCGGACAGGGCGTTAATTCACCCCTCCACTTT. This codes for CASRKLLGQGVNSPLHF.

V and J are TRBV29-1 and TRBJ2-7; 7 bases match TRBD1. With 4 bases clipped from V and 1 base from J, the junction kept 7 bases outside the gene matches. The CDR3 has 14 amino acids. Per germline, CDR1 SQVTM and CDR2 ANQGSEA. CDR3 amino acids: CSVGADRSSYEQYF. DNA for the CDR3: TGCAGCGTTGGGGCGGACAGGTCGTCCTACGAGCAGTACTTC.

This rearrangement joins TRBV14 to TRBJ1-2, with TRBD1 as a possible D gene (6 bases). The V end was cut by 4 bases, the J end by 4 bases, with 34 bases between. Germline CDR1 and CDR2: SGHDN and FVKESK. The CDR3 consists of 21 residues. The CDR3 here is CASSRNSHRERLYALVYGYTF. The CDR3 region has the DNA TGTGCCAGCAGCCGAAACTCCCACAGGGAACGCCTTTACGCCTTAGTCTATGGCTACACCTTC. Based on the CDR3 plus reference TRBV14 and TRBJ1-2, the full variable domain is EAGVTQFPSHSVIEKGQTVTLRCDPISGHDNLYWYRRVMGKEIKFLLHFVKESKQDESGMPNNRFLAERTGGTYSTLKVQPAELEDSGVYFCASSRNSHRERLYALVYGYTFGSGTRLTVV.

This clone was seen a handful of times. The chain joins TRBV14 to TRBJ1-1; D unclear. CDR3 length: 13 amino acids. With 2 bases removed from V and 2 bases from J, the gap between germline ends came to 6 bases. CDR1 SGHDN and CDR2 FVKESK come from the germline V gene. CDR3 loop: CASSQTINTEAFF. The CDR3 nucleotides read TGTGCCAGCAGCCAAACTATAAACACTGAAGCTTTCTTT.

The chain links TRBV7-8 to TRBJ2-7; D possibly corresponds to TRBD1 (5 bases). V lost 4 bases, J lost 3 bases, and 13 bases lay in between. The CDR3 contains 14 residues. Germline CDR1 SGHVS, CDR2 FQNEAQ. The CDR3: CASSYHPRGYEQYF. The CDR3 DNA is TGTGCCAGCAGCTACCACCCAAGGGGCTACGAGCAGTACTTC.

The DNA of the CDR3 is TGTGCCACCAGCAGAGTGGCGGGGAGCGTGGATACGCAGTATTTT. It encodes CATSRVAGSVDTQYF. The chain joins TRBV15 to TRBJ2-3, with a possible D match to TRBD2 (6 bases). CDR1 and CDR2 from the germline V gene are LNHNV and YYDKDF (reference sequence). V was cut by 1 base and J by 6 bases, with 14 bases left in between. CDR3 size: 15 residues.

The chain recombines TRBV6-1 with TRBJ2-5; the D gene is possibly TRBD2 (7 bases). This CDR3 comprises 13 residues. V was cut by 11 bases and J by 2 bases, with 15 bases left in between. Germline CDR1 reads MNHNS; CDR2 reads SASEGT. DNA for the CDR3: TGTGCCCAAGGGGGGGGGCGGCAAGAGACCCAGTACTTC. Its translation is CAQGGGRQETQYF.

The V call is TRBV9, the J call TRBJ1-3; D gene unclear. Trimming left V 0 bases short and J 8 bases short, with 15 bases between. This CDR3 comprises 15 residues. The germline V gene has CDR1 SGDLS and CDR2 YYNGEE. CDR3 nucleotides: TGTGCCAGCAGCGTAGGGGAGATCTCCCAGGACACCATATATTTT. It translates to CASSVGEISQDTIYF. Based on the CDR3 plus reference TRBV9 and TRBJ1-3, the full variable domain is DSGVTQTPKHLITATGQRVTLRCSPRSGDLSVYWYQQSLDQGLQFLIQYYNGEERAKGNILERFSAQQFPDLHSELNLSSLELGDSALYFCASSVGEISQDTIYFGEGSWLTVV.

The J gene is TRBJ2-2, the V gene TRBV7-7, with 8 bases matching TRBD1. The germline gives CDR1 SSHAT, CDR2 FNYEAQ (reference sequence). The J segment lost 6 bases and the V segment lost 6 bases, leaving 3 bases of the junction unmatched. This CDR3 region has 13 residues. This chain's CDR3 is CASRGTGAGELFF. The CDR3 nucleotides read TGTGCCAGCAGGGGGACAGGAGCCGGGGAGCTGTTTTTT.

This clone was found once. At one of its ends the junction is not consistent with the germline gene, which may arise from a read error. The V gene is TRBV7-9, the J gene TRBJ1-2; D gene uncertain. CDR3 length equals 13 residues. Looked up from germline, CDR1 is SEHNR and CDR2 is FQNEAQ (reference sequence). CDR3 residues: CASSLVSVQAVGF. The DNA for the CDR3 is TGTGCCAGCAGCTTAGTTTCGGTGCAGGCGGTTGGCTTC.

The chain carries TRBV5-6 and TRBJ2-3, with D unresolved. Trimming removed 2 bases at V and 4 bases at J, with 8 bases between. Germline V CDR1 and CDR2: SGHDT, YYEEEE. This CDR3 spans 13 amino acids. This CDR3 is CASSLSWADTQYF. The CDR3, as DNA: TGTGCCAGCAGCTTATCGTGGGCAGATACGCAGTATTTT.

V and J are TRBV6-5 and TRBJ1-2; D perhaps matches TRBD1 (5 bases). The germline V gene encodes CDR1 MNHEY and CDR2 SVGAGI. The germline V and J ends were trimmed by 5 bases and 1 base, with 14 bases remaining between them. The CDR3 contains 15 residues. The DNA for the CDR3 is TGTGCCAGCAGTCCCGGGGGGGGATATAACTATGGCTACACCTTC. Its protein is CASSPGGGYNYGYTF.

The V and J genes are TRBV15 and TRBJ1-2, with a possible D match to TRBD1 (6 bases). The CDR3 has 14 residues. Between the trimmed V and J ends, which lost 0 bases and 7 bases, there was a span of 12 bases. From germline, CDR1 is LNHNV and CDR2 YYDKDF (reference sequence). Here the CDR3 DNA reads TGTGCCACCAGCAGAGATATCGGGACAAGTGGCTACACCTTC. Residues: CATSRDIGTSGYTF. Based on the CDR3 plus reference TRBV15 and TRBJ1-2, the full variable domain is DAMVIQNPRYQVTQFGKPVTLSCSQTLNHNVMYWYQQKSSQAPKLLFHYYDKDFNNEADTPDNFQSRRPNTSFCFLDIRSPGLGDTAMYLCATSRDIGTSGYTFGSGTRLTVV.

The genes are TRBV5-1 and TRBJ2-2; D gene ambiguous. Between the trimmed V and J ends, which lost 0 bases and 3 bases, there was a span of 9 bases. The CDR3 covers 15 residues. Germline V gene lookup returns CDR1 SGHRS and CDR2 YFSETQ. The CDR3 nucleotides read TGCGCCAGCAGCTTGGCTCTTACCGACACCGGGGAGCTGTTTTTT. Amino acids: CASSLALTDTGELFF. The entire variable domain, with the rest obtained from reference TRBV5-1 and TRBJ2-2, is as follows: KAGVTQTPRYLIKTRGQQVTLSCSPISGHRSVSWYQQTPGQGLQFLFEYFSETQRNKGNFPGRFSGRQFSNSRSEMNVSTLELGDSALYLCASSLALTDTGELFFGEGSRLTVL.

Only a few counts were recorded for this clone. This chain joins TRBV23-1 and TRBJ1-6; weak D call: TRBD1 (6 bases). TRBV23-1 is flagged as an ORF with uncertain function. The CDR3 length is 14 residues. Trimming left V 3 bases short and J 9 bases short, with 12 bases between. CDR3 DNA: TGCGCCAGCAGTCAGACGGGGGCGAGTTCACCCCTCCACTTT. The encoded protein is CASSQTGASSPLHF.

V and J are TRBV19 and TRBJ1-1, with no clear D. Germline values: CDR1 LNHDA, CDR2 SQIVND (reference sequence). Trimming cost V 4 bases and J 4 bases, with 13 bases left between them. This CDR3 has 14 amino acids. CDR3 sequence (DNA): TGTGCCAGTAGTACCAGACGGCCGGGCACTGAAGCTTTCTTT. It is translated as CASSTRRPGTEAFF.

The V call is TRBV19, the J call TRBJ2-3, with a tentative D call TRBD2 (6 bases). CDR1 and CDR2 (germline): LNHDA, SQIVND (reference sequence). Trimming stripped 6 bases from V and 1 base from J, with 14 bases between. The CDR3 runs to 15 residues. The CDR3 sequence is CASRDGSGGTDTQYF. For the CDR3, the DNA is TGTGCCAGTAGGGACGGGTCGGGGGGCACAGATACGCAGTATTTT.

The V and J genes are TRBV11-2 and TRBJ1-5; 7 bases map to TRBD1. Germline V gene data show CDR1 as SGHAT and CDR2 as FQNNGV. CDR3 length equals 18 residues. V lost 1 base to trimming and J lost 0 bases; unmatched junction nucleotides: 9. The CDR3 sequence is CASSLGRQGHYSNQPQHF. DNA of the CDR3: TGTGCCAGCAGCTTAGGTAGACAGGGACACTATAGCAATCAGCCCCAGCATTTT.

This clone was detected a few times. The V call is TRBV14, the J call TRBJ1-2; D gene unclear. Trimming left V 3 bases short and J 6 bases short, with 5 bases between. This CDR3 contains 11 residues. Germline V lookup: CDR1 SGHDN, CDR2 FVKESK. As DNA, the CDR3 is TGTGCCAGCAGCCAGGGGAATGGCTACACCTTC. This sequence encodes CASSQGNGYTF.

The V and J genes are TRBV29-1 and TRBJ2-7, with 7 bases matching TRBD1. Trimming took 6 bases from V and 5 from J; bases not matched to a gene: 10. Germline V CDR1 and CDR2: SQVTM, ANQGSEA. The CDR3 spans 13 residues. The CDR3 loop is CSVPGTEVHEQYF. Here the CDR3 DNA reads TGCAGCGTCCCCGGGACAGAGGTCCACGAGCAGTACTTC.

The chain combines TRBV10-1 with TRBJ2-7, with D unclear. V lost 2 bases and J 5 bases, leaving 7 bases between the germline ends. The CDR3 is 12 residues long. Per germline, CDR1 WNHNN and CDR2 SYGVQD (reference sequence). The DNA for the CDR3 is TGCGCCAGCAGTGAGAGAAAAGACGAGCAGTACTTC. Translated, it gives CASSERKDEQYF.

This clone was seen more than once but under ten times. The J gene is TRBJ1-1, the V gene TRBV10-1; D remains ambiguous. The CDR3 consists of 13 residues. The V gene's germline CDR1 is WNHNN and CDR2 SYGVQD (reference sequence). V lost 10 bases, J lost 3 bases, and 15 bases lay in between. For the CDR3, the DNA is TGCGCCACCTCGGAGGGCCGATACACTGAAGCTTTCTTT. Translated: CATSEGRYTEAFF.

The chain recombines TRBV2 with TRBJ1-4, with 7 bases that match TRBD1. This CDR3 comprises 14 residues. Germline V gives CDR1 SNHLY, CDR2 FYNNEI. J gave up 5 bases and V 4 bases, and 4 bases lay outside the gene matches. As DNA, the CDR3 is TGTGCCAGCAGTGGACAGGGTTGGAATGAAAAACTGTTTTTT. This translates into CASSGQGWNEKLFF.

The rearrangement links TRBV7-6 to TRBJ1-6; D uncertain. The ends were cut back, 5 bases at V and 0 bases at J, with 11 bases in the middle. Germline CDR1 SGHVS, CDR2 FNYEAQ. CDR3 length equals 16 residues. CDR3 in amino acids: CASSLRHSSYNSPLHF. For the CDR3, the DNA is TGTGCCAGCAGCCTTCGACACAGCTCCTATAATTCACCCCTCCACTTT. The complete variable domain, with remaining parts taken from reference TRBV7-6 and TRBJ1-6, reads GAGVSQSPRYKVTKRGQDVALRCDPISGHVSLYWYRQALGQGPEFLTYFNYEAQQDKSGLPNDRFSAERPEGSISTLTIQRTEQRDSAMYRCASSLRHSSYNSPLHFGNGTRLTVT.

The chain recombines TRBV5-6 with TRBJ1-1; D is possibly TRBD1 (6 bases). This CDR3 comprises 15 residues. Germline-derived CDR1 and CDR2 are SGHDT and YYEEEE. Trimming cost V 4 bases and J 1 base, with 14 bases left between them. The CDR3 is CASSPASRGNTEAFF. The CDR3 DNA reads as TGTGCCAGCAGCCCAGCTAGCAGGGGGAACACTGAAGCTTTCTTT.

J is TRBJ2-2 and V is TRBV30; a weak D match, TRBD1 (5 bases). This CDR3 contains 13 residues. The V end was cut by 5 bases, the J end by 1 base, with 8 bases between. Germline CDR1 is GTSNPN and CDR2 is SVGIG (reference sequence). The CDR3 DNA reads TGTGCCTGGGGAAGGGGGAACACCGGGGAGCTGTTTTTT. It codes for CAWGRGNTGELFF.

This clone occurred once. For the CDR3, the DNA is TGTGCCAGCAGTGAGCCGACTAGCGGGGGGGCTGTAGATACGCAGTATTTT. Protein product: CASSEPTSGGAVDTQYF. The rearrangement links TRBV6-1 to TRBJ2-3; 14 bases fit TRBD2. V was clipped by 3 bases and J by 5 bases; unmatched bases: 7. CDR3 length equals 17 residues. CDR1 MNHNS and CDR2 SASEGT come from the germline V gene.

The chain links TRBV18 to TRBJ2-1; TRBD1 matches at 7 bases. CDR1 and CDR2 (germline): KGHSH, LQKENI. The CDR3 is 13 amino acids. The ends lost 4 bases at V and 14 bases at J; junction bases unmatched: 11. This CDR3 is CASSQGTAPREFF. CDR3 nucleotide sequence: TGTGCCAGCTCACAAGGGACAGCCCCGAGGGAGTTCTTC.